The 24 T cell receptor beta chains presented below share a single source sample, sequenced in a study of blood T cell repertoires in COVID-19. Profiling relied on immunoSEQ multiplex PCR, and the TCRdb table lists in-frame clones only, not all of them. The table shows roughly 200,000 clones, with 80% to 90% occurring only once. The sample comprised PBMCs or T cells enriched from blood (not recorded which). The receptors shown here come from a woman in her 40s with acute COVID-19.

This chain links TRBV7-2 with TRBJ2-1; weak D call: TRBD2 (6 bases). CDR1 is SGHTA and CDR2 is FQGNSA in the germline V gene. V was cut by 4 bases and J by 3 bases, with 16 bases left in between. This CDR3 has 16 residues. The DNA of the CDR3 is TGTGCCAGCAGCTCCCAGGCTGGGGGGTACTACAATGAGCAGTTCTTC. It is translated as CASSSQAGGYYNEQFF. The full variable domain, completed using reference TRBV7-2 and TRBJ2-1, is GAGVSQSPSNKVTEKGKDVELRCDPISGHTALYWYRQSLGQGLEFLIYFQGNSAPDKSGLPSDRFSAERTGGSVSTLTIQRTQQEDSAVYLCASSSQAGGYYNEQFFGPGTRLTVL.

V and J are TRBV19 and TRBJ1-6; D gene ambiguous. The CDR3 is made up of 13 amino acids. Germline CDR1 LNHDA, CDR2 SQIVND (reference sequence). Trimming cost V 3 bases and J 10 bases, with 10 bases left between them. CDR3 DNA sequence: TGTGCCAGTAGTATTTCAGAGAGGTCACCCCTCCACTTT. Translating gives CASSISERSPLHF. The whole variable domain, remainder taken from reference TRBV19 and TRBJ1-6, is DGGITQSPKYLFRKEGQNVTLSCEQNLNHDAMYWYRQDPGQGLRLIYYSQIVNDFQKGDIAEGYSVSREKKESFPLTVTSAQKNPTAFYLCASSISERSPLHFGNGTRLTVT.

This clone showed up just once. This sequence joins TRBV6-5 and TRBJ1-4; 10 bases are shared with TRBD1. The V gene end was trimmed by 5 bases and the J gene end by 8 bases; junction bases not matched to a gene: 8. This CDR3 has 15 amino acids. The V gene's germline CDR1 is MNHEY and CDR2 SVGAGI. The CDR3 coding sequence is TGTGCCAGCAGTCCGCGGACAGGGGGTATAGAAAAACTGTTTTTT. The encoded protein is CASSPRTGGIEKLFF.

The J gene is TRBJ2-3, the V gene TRBV3-1 (or the pseudogene TRBV3-2); unclear D gene. Germline V gene sequence: CDR1 LGHDT, CDR2 YNNKEL (reference sequence). The CDR3 sequence is 16 residues long. Between the trimmed V and J ends, which lost 0 bases and 1 base, there was a span of 11 bases. CDR3 sequence: CASSQDLALGTDTQYF. CDR3 sequence (DNA): TGTGCCAGCAGCCAAGATCTGGCTCTCGGCACAGATACGCAGTATTTT.

V gene TRBV7-6 combines with J gene TRBJ2-7; tentative D call: TRBD2 (5 bases). Trimming stripped 5 bases from V and 3 bases from J, with 14 bases between. Germline assignment: CDR1 SGHVS and CDR2 FNYEAQ. CDR3 length: 14 amino acids. The CDR3 region has the DNA TGTGCCAGCAGCCTCGGAGTGAGGGACTACGAGCAGTACTTC. This gives the protein CASSLGVRDYEQYF.

J is TRBJ2-3 and V is TRBV7-9; 14 bases agree with TRBD2. Trimming cost V 5 bases and J 4 bases; bases outside gene matches: 5. The CDR3 is 16 amino acids. The germline V gene encodes CDR1 SEHNR and CDR2 FQNEAQ (reference sequence). This CDR3 reads CASSHTGLAGADTQYF. CDR3 DNA: TGTGCCAGCAGCCACACGGGACTAGCGGGGGCAGATACGCAGTATTTT.

This chain links TRBV12-5 with TRBJ2-7, with D perhaps matching TRBD1 (6 bases). Germline values: CDR1 LGHNT, CDR2 FRNRAP. The CDR3 consists of 15 residues. V lost 6 bases and J 5 bases, leaving 20 bases between the germline ends. The CDR3 DNA is TGTGCTAGTGGCCGCTCAGGGGACCTTCCTAACGAGCAGTACTTC. This codes for CASGRSGDLPNEQYF.

The V and J genes are TRBV15 and TRBJ2-3; 7 positions match TRBD2. The trim removed 5 bases at V and 4 bases at J, leaving 3 bases unmatched. This CDR3 comprises 13 residues. Germline CDR1 is LNHNV and CDR2 is YYDKDF (reference sequence). Written as DNA, the CDR3 is TGTGCCACCAGCGGGGGGGTTTCAGATACGCAGTATTTT. It translates to CATSGGVSDTQYF.

The genes are TRBV29-1 and TRBJ2-7; TRBD2 matches at 7 bases. The CDR3 runs 13 residues. CDR1 is SQVTM, CDR2 ANQGSEA, per germline. J was trimmed by 3 bases and V by 6 bases; bases with no gene match: 8. CDR3: CSVYGTTNYEQYF. The CDR3 DNA is TGCAGCGTCTACGGGACTACCAACTACGAGCAGTACTTC.

This clone was seen only a few times. The V call is TRBV30, the J call TRBJ2-1; D may be TRBD2 (5 bases). CDR3 length: 15 amino acids. With 3 bases removed from V and 2 bases from J, the gap between germline ends came to 14 bases. Germline values: CDR1 GTSNPN, CDR2 SVGIG (reference sequence). CDR3 sequence reads: CAWRRRGQAYNEQFF. The CDR3 nucleotides read TGTGCCTGGAGACGGAGAGGGCAAGCCTACAATGAGCAGTTCTTC.

The J gene is TRBJ2-3, the V gene TRBV2; 9 bases are a match to TRBD1. The germline CDR1 and CDR2 sequences are SNHLY and FYNNEI. V lost 6 bases and J lost 4; bases outside the gene matches: 8. The CDR3 has 15 amino acids. The CDR3 bases are TGTGCCAGCAGCGTTGACAGGGGGGGCCCAGATACGCAGTATTTT. The encoded protein is CASSVDRGGPDTQYF.

The rearrangement joins TRBV27 to TRBJ2-3, with 7 bases aligning to TRBD1. The J segment lost 4 bases and the V segment lost 6 bases, leaving 16 bases of the junction unmatched. This CDR3 is 17 amino acids long. Germline V gene lookup returns CDR1 MNHEY and CDR2 SMNVEV (reference sequence). As DNA, the CDR3 is TGTGCCAGCAGCAGAGACCCGACAGGGTTGTGGGCAGATACGCAGTATTTT. It codes for CASSRDPTGLWADTQYF.

In regard to this clone: Other DNA sequences in this sample translate to the same CDR3. The J gene is TRBJ1-5, the V gene TRBV5-1; 7 bases fit TRBD1. The CDR3 has 15 residues. CDR1 is SGHRS, CDR2 YFSETQ, per germline. Trimming cost V 0 bases and J 3 bases; bases outside gene matches: 3. CDR3 sequence: CASSLGDSSNQPQHF. The DNA of the CDR3 is TGCGCCAGCAGCTTGGGGGACAGCTCCAATCAGCCCCAGCATTTT.

This chain joins TRBV25-1 and TRBJ2-5; 7 bases line up with TRBD1. The CDR3 covers 16 residues. The V gene's germline CDR1 is MGHDK and CDR2 SYGVNS. V dropped 0 bases and J dropped 3; count of bases not matched to a gene: 7. The CDR3 sequence: CASSEYMSRGKETQYF. CDR3 nucleotides: TGTGCCAGCAGTGAATATATGAGCAGGGGGAAAGAGACCCAGTACTTC.

The CDR3 region is CAWRRGSAYNEQFF. CDR3 nucleotides: TGTGCCTGGCGCAGGGGGTCGGCCTACAATGAGCAGTTCTTC. V and J are TRBV30 and TRBJ2-1; 7 bases are shared with TRBD1. Trimming took 5 bases from V and 2 from J; bases not matched to a gene: 6. Germline V gene data show CDR1 as GTSNPN and CDR2 as SVGIG (reference sequence). This CDR3 has 14 residues.

CDR3 DNA: TGTGCCAGCAGCTTGGGACTAGCGGAAGTCAATGAGCAGTTCTTC. Protein: CASSLGLAEVNEQFF. The rearrangement uses TRBV5-8 and TRBJ2-1; 9 bases are shared with TRBD2. The CDR3 totals 15 residues. Per the germline V gene, CDR1 is SGHTS and CDR2 is YDEGEE. Germline trimming cut 0 bases from V and 6 bases from J; bases unmatched to any gene: 4.

The V gene is TRBV5-1, the J gene TRBJ2-2, with 10 bases lining up with TRBD2. The CDR3 is made up of 15 amino acids. With 4 bases clipped from V and 3 bases from J, the junction kept 3 bases outside the gene matches. Germline values: CDR1 SGHRS, CDR2 YFSETQ. The CDR3 sequence: CASSPSGGDTGELFF. The CDR3 DNA reads TGCGCCAGCAGCCCCAGCGGGGGGGACACCGGGGAGCTGTTTTTT.

The J gene is TRBJ2-3, the V gene TRBV6-9; TRBD2 aligns across 9 bases. Unmatched junction bases numbered 7, after V lost 8 bases and J lost 4 bases. The CDR3 totals 14 residues. CDR1 and CDR2 from the germline V gene are MNHGY and SVAAGI. The CDR3 loop reads CASFAAGGADTQYF. CDR3 DNA sequence: TGTGCCAGCTTCGCGGCGGGAGGGGCAGATACGCAGTATTTT.

CDR3 residues: CASSPGTGYREQYF. The CDR3 DNA follows: TGTGCCAGCAGCCCCGGGACAGGGTACCGCGAGCAGTACTTC. V and J are TRBV6-5 and TRBJ2-7; TRBD1 agrees at 9 bases. The CDR3 is 14 amino acids. V was clipped by 6 bases and J by 6 bases; unmatched bases: 9. CDR1 and CDR2 from the germline V gene are MNHEY and SVGAGI.

This chain joins TRBV13 and TRBJ1-1; 7 nucleotides line up with TRBD1. Germline V CDR1 and CDR2: PRHDT, FYEKMQ (reference sequence). The junction had 6 bases not matched to a gene; V was cut back by 3 bases and J by 8 bases. The length of the CDR3 is 13 residues. The CDR3 loop reads CASSLVEDREAFF. The CDR3 bases are TGTGCCAGCAGCTTGGTCGAGGACAGGGAAGCTTTCTTT. The full variable domain, completed using reference TRBV13 and TRBJ1-1, is AAGVIQSPRHLIKEKRETATLKCYPIPRHDTVYWYQQGPGQDPQFLISFYEKMQSDKGSIPDRFSAQQFSDYHSELNMSSLELGDSALYFCASSLVEDREAFFGQGTRLTVV.

In its sample, this clone was seen once. V usage is TRBV12-3 or TRBV12-4 and J usage is TRBJ1-4; D remains ambiguous. V lost 2 bases to trimming and J lost 4 bases, with 5 bases between them. The CDR3 loop spans 13 amino acids. Here the CDR3 reads CASSLQVNEKLFF. DNA for the CDR3: TGTGCCAGCAGTTTACAGGTTAATGAAAAACTGTTTTTT.

The V call is TRBV6-6, the J call TRBJ2-2, with D perhaps matching TRBD1 (6 bases). The germline V and J ends were trimmed by 4 bases and 6 bases, with 9 bases remaining between them. CDR1 is MNHNY and CDR2 is SVGAGI in the germline V gene (reference sequence). This CDR3 contains 13 residues. CDR3 DNA sequence: TGTGCCAGCAGTTCCAGGGGTGCCGGGGAGCTGTTTTTT. It is translated as CASSSRGAGELFF.

The gene calls are TRBV7-3 and TRBJ2-3, with TRBD1 matching over 8 bases. Trimming cost V 4 bases and J 1 base; bases outside gene matches: 4. This CDR3 has 15 residues. Looked up from germline, CDR1 is SGHTA and CDR2 is FQGTGA. The CDR3, as DNA: TGTGCCAGCAGCTCGACAGGGGTGGGCACAGATACGCAGTATTTT. This encodes CASSSTGVGTDTQYF.

This clone has just a few counts. V is TRBV9 and J is TRBJ2-7; 15 bases line up with TRBD2. J gave up 4 bases and V 1 base, and 15 bases lay outside the gene matches. This CDR3 contains 20 residues. Germline loops: CDR1 SGDLS, CDR2 YYNGEE. DNA for the CDR3: TGTGCCAGCAGCGTATCTGATTGGGGACTAGCGGGAGGCGCAGGGTACGAGCAGTACTTC. Translated: CASSVSDWGLAGGAGYEQYF.